These T cell receptor beta chains were read from a single sample in a study of response to subunit inactivated influenza vaccine. In TCRdb, the RT-PCR reads were re-called with MiXCR into one record per CDR3 protein. Of hundreds of thousands of distinct CDR3 sequences listed, 15% to 20% are singletons. The input for sequencing was CD4+ T cells sorted from PBMCs, taken around 25 months after vaccination. The receptor source for this set is a man between 50 and 70 years old who received an inactivated influenza vaccine. Both conserved end residues are part of each CDR3.

j_gene | v_gene | CDR3aa
TRBJ2-2 | TRBV5-5 | CASSPGLEVTGELFF
TRBJ2-7 | TRBV6-5 | CASSSWGEQYF
TRBJ2-7 | TRBV6-1 | CASSKGFTGFYEQYF
TRBJ2-7 | TRBV6-1 | CASRKGTGTYEQYF
TRBJ1-3 | TRBV5-1 | CASSGGQLSSGNTIYF
TRBJ1-1 | TRBV4-3 | CASSPGTGPILANTEAFF
TRBJ2-3 | TRBV7-7 | CASSLDSGSTDTQYF
TRBJ2-4 | TRBV14 | CASSQSRLAKNIQYF
TRBJ2-2 | TRBV12-3/TRBV12-4 | CASSSEARLNTGELFF
TRBJ2-5 | TRBV20-1 | CSARAQSDPYF
TRBJ2-5 | TRBV5-1 | CASSFNGEETQYF
TRBJ1-1 | TRBV7-9 | CASSLALTYNTEAFF
TRBJ1-2 | TRBV5-1 | CASSSQTPNYGYTF
TRBJ2-6 | TRBV10-3 | CAISSSTRGSASGANVLTF
TRBJ2-5 | TRBV9 | CASSESAWQTEAQYF
TRBJ2-7 | TRBV6-6 | CASSPLDEQYF
TRBJ2-3 | TRBV5-1 | CASSSGQGSSTDTQYF
TRBJ2-3 | TRBV6-1 | CASSADRARTDTQYF
TRBJ2-7 | TRBV5-1 | CASSSPGRGGEQYF
TRBJ2-3 | TRBV20-1 | CSADQRTSRSTDTQYF
TRBJ2-1 | TRBV20-1 | CSARDAGSINEQFF
TRBJ1-1 | TRBV9 | CASSVGTGGAAFF
TRBJ2-7 | TRBV9 | CASSVGGTGDEQYF
TRBJ2-4 | TRBV5-1 | CASSGTGRDIQYF
TRBJ2-1 | TRBV3-1 | CASKDRAGSYNEQFF
TRBJ2-7 | TRBV11-2 | CASSLIRAGWAYEQYF
TRBJ2-1 | TRBV12-3/TRBV12-4 | CASSKSGTSYNEQFF
TRBJ2-2 | TRBV14 | CASSQDLSATGELFF
TRBJ2-2 | TRBV9 | CASSERGDQNTGELFF
TRBJ2-1 | TRBV6-1 | CASSETSEAFNEQFF
TRBJ2-1 | TRBV24-1 | CATSDTTSGGRGNEQFF
TRBJ2-1 | TRBV20-1 | CSARDRPPGGQFF
TRBJ2-3 | TRBV18 | CASSARQGADTQYF
TRBJ1-4 | TRBV3-1 | CASSRWDSYNEKLFF
TRBJ1-2 | TRBV5-1 | CASSGTGGEYGYTF
TRBJ2-7 | TRBV3-1 | CASSQLAAHEQYF
TRBJ1-4 | TRBV29-1 | CSVLTSEGTEKLFF
TRBJ2-4 | TRBV29-1 | CSVGAVGDIQYF
TRBJ1-2 | TRBV5-1 | CASSPGTSPYGYTF
TRBJ2-3 | TRBV28 | CASSFEGLSTDTQYF
TRBJ2-2 | TRBV11-2 | CASSLTVAGGPGTGELFF
TRBJ2-3 | TRBV20-1 | CCARDGSSGITDTQYF
TRBJ2-7 | TRBV18 | CASSPQGLAHEQYF
TRBJ2-1 | TRBV12-3/TRBV12-4 | CASRSSVGNEQFF
TRBJ2-1 | TRBV7-9 | CASSLSAGGIYNEQFF
TRBJ2-7 | TRBV9 | CASSVAAQPGYEQYF
TRBJ1-2 | TRBV12-3/TRBV12-4 | CASSQGGGYTF
TRBJ2-5 | TRBV11-3 | CASSLGLTTGVEETQYF
TRBJ2-2 | TRBV7-9 | CASSLHQGEAGELFF
TRBJ2-7 | TRBV12-3/TRBV12-4 | CASSLRAGTSYEQYF
TRBJ2-3 | TRBV7-2 | CASSLGIAPQDTQYF